This passage covers 25 T cell receptor beta chains from one sample sequenced in a study of OX40 agonist ivuxolimab in advanced cancers. Assay: immunoSEQ multiplex PCR; the TCRdb copy retains only in-frame clones and omits some. The sample yields roughly 20,000 clones, 60% to 85% seen once. The sequenced sample was CD4+ or CD8+ T cells sorted from blood, obtained in a trial of the OX40 agonist ivuxolimab. The receptors originated from an adult with an advanced solid tumor such as melanoma, head and neck, liver or kidney cancer.

This rearrangement joins TRBV28 to TRBJ1-5, with TRBD1 as a possible D gene (5 bases). Germline V gene data show CDR1 as MDHEN and CDR2 as SYDVKM. V dropped 2 bases and J dropped 7 bases, with 6 bases sitting between them. This CDR3 comprises 12 residues. The CDR3: CASSLQGQPQHF. CDR3 nucleotides: TGTGCCAGCAGTTTACAGGGACAGCCCCAGCATTTT.

This chain connects TRBV9 to TRBJ2-3; 7 bases are a match to TRBD1. The junction had 5 bases not matched to a gene; V was cut back by 5 bases and J by 5 bases. The CDR3 has 13 amino acids. From germline, CDR1 is SGDLS and CDR2 YYNGEE. This CDR3 is CASRGTEVDTQYF. The CDR3, as DNA: TGTGCCAGCAGAGGGACAGAAGTAGATACGCAGTATTTT.

The CDR3 nucleotides are TGTGCCAGCAGTTACTCGAACGTGAACTATGGCTACACCTTC. Translating gives CASSYSNVNYGYTF. V is TRBV6-5 and J is TRBJ1-2; D gene uncertain. The CDR3 loop spans 14 amino acids. CDR1 and CDR2 (germline): MNHEY, SVGAGI. Trimming took 0 bases from V and 2 from J, leaving 7 bases between them.

The V and J genes are TRBV6-5 and TRBJ1-4, with D perhaps matching TRBD1 (5 bases). Trimming pared 4 bases from V and 6 bases from J, leaving 9 bases between. There are 13 residues in the CDR3. Germline V gene data show CDR1 as MNHEY and CDR2 as SVGAGI. The CDR3 here is CASSSTTDEKLFF. The CDR3 region has the DNA TGTGCCAGCAGTTCTACGACAGATGAAAAACTGTTTTTT.

Comments on this clone: The junction does not match germline at one end; this may be a read error. The chain carries TRBV7-7 and TRBJ2-7; D possibly corresponds to TRBD1 (5 bases). The CDR3 runs 13 residues. Germline CDR1 reads SSHAT; CDR2 reads FNYEAQ (reference sequence). CDR3 bases: TGTGCTAGCAGCGCGACAGTAGCCTACGAGCAGTACTTC. This sequence encodes CASSATVAYEQYF.

This sequence joins TRBV29-1 and TRBJ1-3; D is undetermined. The CDR3 covers 13 residues. The germline V gene encodes CDR1 SQVTM and CDR2 ANQGSEA. V dropped 1 base and J dropped 3 bases, with 7 bases sitting between them. CDR3 sequence (DNA): TGCAGCGTTGAAGGACTTAGTGGAAACACCATATATTTT. It is translated as CSVEGLSGNTIYF.

The chain combines TRBV6-5 with TRBJ1-2, with TRBD1 identical over 8 bases. V lost 6 bases to trimming and J lost 8 bases; unmatched junction nucleotides: 2. CDR3 size: 11 residues. Germline lookup yields CDR1 MNHEY and CDR2 SVGAGI. In DNA form, the CDR3 reads TGTGCCAGCAGGACAGGGGTAGGCTACACCTTC. Protein product: CASRTGVGYTF.

This chain uses TRBV13 with TRBJ2-7; D might be TRBD2 (6 bases). Germline V gene data show CDR1 as PRHDT and CDR2 as FYEKMQ (reference sequence). Trimming took 5 bases from V and 4 from J, leaving 12 bases between them. The CDR3 consists of 13 residues. Written as DNA, the CDR3 is TGTGCCAGCAGCCCGGGACTCTGGTACGAGCAGTACTTC. This encodes CASSPGLWYEQYF.

This chain uses TRBV7-2 with TRBJ2-1, with 7 bases identical to TRBD2. The CDR3 runs 15 residues. Germline loops: CDR1 SGHTA, CDR2 FQGNSA. With 7 bases clipped from V and 6 bases from J, the junction kept 12 bases outside the gene matches. DNA for the CDR3: TGTGCCAGCACCCCACCCGGGACTACGTCCAATGAGCAGTTCTTC. Its protein product is CASTPPGTTSNEQFF.

The genes are TRBV19 and TRBJ2-7; 9 nucleotides line up with TRBD1. V dropped 10 bases and J dropped 4; count of bases not matched to a gene: 8. CDR1 LNHDA and CDR2 SQIVND come from the germline V gene (reference sequence). The CDR3 runs 13 residues. CDR3 DNA sequence: TGTGCCACTGCCTTCGGACAGGGGTACGAGCAGTACTTC. Its translation: CATAFGQGYEQYF.

V usage is TRBV7-9 and J usage is TRBJ1-1, with a weak D call TRBD1 (5 bases). The CDR3 loop spans 15 amino acids. V lost 5 bases to trimming and J lost 1 base, with 14 bases between them. Germline CDR1 and CDR2: SEHNR and FQNEAQ (reference sequence). CDR3 in amino acids: CASSPPAGANTEAFF. The CDR3 DNA is TGTGCCAGCAGCCCGCCTGCCGGGGCGAACACTGAAGCTTTCTTT.

The gene calls are TRBV27 and TRBJ1-1, with D uncertain. CDR1 and CDR2 (germline): MNHEY, SMNVEV (reference sequence). Trimming shortened V by 4 bases and J by 0 bases, and 12 bases separated the two germline ends. The CDR3 runs 15 residues. The CDR3: CASSSAGGLNTEAFF. The CDR3 DNA reads as TGTGCCAGCAGTTCCGCTGGAGGGTTGAACACTGAAGCTTTCTTT.

V gene TRBV6-4 combines with J gene TRBJ2-5, with 13 nucleotides matching TRBD2. Looked up from germline, CDR1 is MRHNA and CDR2 is SNTAGT. Germline trimming cut 0 bases from V and 2 bases from J; bases unmatched to any gene: 0. This CDR3 has 16 residues. CDR3 region: CASSDSTSGGQETQYF. Here the CDR3 DNA reads TGTGCCAGCAGTGACTCGACTAGCGGGGGGCAAGAGACCCAGTACTTC.

This rearrangement joins TRBV30 to TRBJ2-3, with TRBD2 matching 10 bases. The V segment lost 1 base and the J segment 4 bases; nucleotides outside the gene matches: 5. Germline assignment: CDR1 GTSNPN and CDR2 SVGIG (reference sequence). The CDR3 consists of 15 residues. The CDR3 loop is CAWSESSGGSDTQYF. DNA of the CDR3: TGTGCCTGGAGTGAGTCTAGCGGGGGTTCAGATACGCAGTATTTT.

V usage is TRBV28 and J usage is TRBJ1-1, with a tentative D call TRBD1 (6 bases). The V end lost 4 bases, the J end lost 7 bases, and 16 bases lay between the germline ends. This CDR3 comprises 14 residues. Germline CDR1 and CDR2: MDHEN and SYDVKM. CDR3 region: CASSSGAVDSEAFF. CDR3 nucleotides: TGTGCCAGCAGTTCGGGGGCGGTAGACAGTGAAGCTTTCTTT.

The chain has TRBV14 and TRBJ2-2; no firm D call. CDR1 is SGHDN, CDR2 FVKESK, per germline. V dropped 5 bases and J dropped 8 bases, with 12 bases sitting between them. The CDR3 totals 13 residues. The CDR3 region is CASSWASGGELFF. The CDR3 bases are TGTGCCAGCAGCTGGGCCTCCGGAGGGGAGCTGTTTTTT.

J is TRBJ1-1 and V is TRBV7-3, with D tentatively TRBD1 (6 bases). The CDR3 is 15 amino acids. V lost 2 bases to trimming and J lost 1 base, with 11 bases between them. CDR1 and CDR2 from the germline V gene are SGHTA and FQGTGA. Here the CDR3 reads CASSLQTGGNTEAFF. As DNA, the CDR3 is TGTGCCAGCAGCTTACAGACAGGAGGGAACACTGAAGCTTTCTTT.

V gene TRBV7-9 combines with J gene TRBJ1-4, with 7 positions matching TRBD1. The CDR3 spans 16 residues. The J segment lost 3 bases and the V segment lost 0 bases, leaving 4 bases of the junction unmatched. CDR1 and CDR2 from the germline V gene are SEHNR and FQNEAQ (reference sequence). The CDR3 region is CASSLANQGANEKLFF. DNA of the CDR3: TGTGCCAGCAGCTTAGCGAATCAGGGGGCTAATGAAAAACTGTTTTTT.

This chain connects TRBV27 to TRBJ2-5, with a weak D call TRBD2 (6 bases). The CDR3 has 15 amino acids. The V gene's germline CDR1 is MNHEY and CDR2 SMNVEV (reference sequence). Trimming pared 6 bases from V and 5 bases from J, leaving 19 bases between. The CDR3 region has the DNA TGTGCCAGCAGAGAAGCCGGGACTCTCGGGGAGACCCAGTACTTC. Its protein is CASREAGTLGETQYF.

The chain carries TRBV5-1 and TRBJ2-2; 8 bases align to TRBD1. The germline CDR1 and CDR2 sequences are SGHRS and YFSETQ. This CDR3 comprises 15 residues. Trimming cost V 6 bases and J 3 bases; bases outside gene matches: 7. As DNA, the CDR3 is TGCGCCAGCATCCCAGGGGGCGCGGACACCGGGGAGCTGTTTTTT. Translating gives CASIPGGADTGELFF.

This chain joins TRBV9 and TRBJ2-2; D ambiguous. V was clipped by 0 bases and J by 3 bases, with 6 bases between them. The CDR3 totals 14 residues. Germline CDR1 and CDR2: SGDLS and YYNGEE. The CDR3 is CASSVVGDTGELFF. CDR3 bases: TGTGCCAGCAGCGTAGTGGGCGACACCGGGGAGCTGTTTTTT.

This chain links TRBV19 with TRBJ1-1; D uncertain. Germline V gives CDR1 LNHDA, CDR2 SQIVND (reference sequence). The V end lost 1 base, the J end lost 6 bases, and 9 bases lay between the germline ends. The CDR3 has 13 amino acids. The CDR3 spells CASSIGGDSEAFF. The DNA of the CDR3 is TGTGCCAGTAGTATAGGCGGCGATTCTGAAGCTTTCTTT.

The chain joins TRBV6-5 to TRBJ2-6; D is ambiguous. The germline gives CDR1 MNHEY, CDR2 SVGAGI. Trimming took 5 bases from V and 3 from J, leaving 8 bases between them. The CDR3 contains 14 residues. The CDR3 here is CASSGYFGANVLTF. In nucleotides, the CDR3 is TGTGCCAGCAGTGGATATTTTGGGGCCAACGTCCTGACTTTC.

This chain uses TRBV7-9 with TRBJ1-4; 7 bases fit TRBD1. Looked up from germline, CDR1 is SEHNR and CDR2 is FQNEAQ (reference sequence). The CDR3 is made up of 16 amino acids. Trimming at V came to 5 bases and at J to 5 bases, leaving 11 bases not matched to a gene. This CDR3 reads CASSPTLGQLNEKLFF. CDR3 DNA sequence: TGTGCCAGCAGCCCGACGTTGGGACAGTTAAATGAAAAACTGTTTTTT.

This rearrangement joins TRBV9 to TRBJ1-1; unclear D gene. Germline CDR1 is SGDLS and CDR2 is YYNGEE. Trimming stripped 1 base from V and 4 bases from J, with 11 bases between. The CDR3 is made up of 14 amino acids. The CDR3 region is CASSVSALGTEAFF. The CDR3 nucleotides are TGTGCCAGCAGCGTATCCGCTTTGGGCACTGAAGCTTTCTTT.